The 19 T cell receptor beta chains listed next were all sequenced from one sample in a study of post-analysis software for immune sequencing data. No cognate antigen is known for these TCRs. Findings of the study overall: The five TRBV segments detected at higher frequency in patients than in controls included TRBV5-6, TRBV5-1 and TRBV20-1.

Unique molecular identifiers were present in the TCR beta cDNA libraries. Each CDR3 protein gets one entry after TCRdb re-called the PCR reads with MiXCR. The sample consists of 600,000 to 750,000 distinct CDR3 sequences, approximately 59% of them appearing once. Sequencing used blood. Every receptor here comes from a girl aged 2 to 9 with multiple sclerosis.

This clonotype was seen a handful of times. This chain joins TRBV18 and TRBJ1-1; unclear D gene. Trimming took off 4 bases at V and 4 bases at J, with 7 bases between the two ends. This CDR3 comprises 12 residues. The germline V gene encodes CDR1 KGHSH and CDR2 LQKENI. The CDR3 bases are TGTGCCAGCTCACAGGATCGCACTGAAGCTTTCTTT. Translated, it gives CASSQDRTEAFF. Full variable domain (remainder filled in from reference TRBV18 and TRBJ1-1): NAGVMQNPRHLVRRRGQEARLRCSPMKGHSHVYWYRQLPEEGLKFMVYLQKENIIDESGMPKERFSAEFPKEGPSILRIQQVVRGDSAAYFCASSQDRTEAFFGQGTRLTVV.

The chain has TRBV5-1 and TRBJ2-3; maybe TRBD2 (5 bases). The CDR3 contains 15 residues. With 5 bases removed from V and 0 bases from J, the gap between germline ends came to 13 bases. The germline gives CDR1 SGHRS, CDR2 YFSETQ. CDR3 in amino acids: CASRGVAPSTDTQYF. Here the CDR3 DNA reads TGCGCCAGCAGGGGCGTAGCGCCTAGCACAGATACGCAGTATTTT.

V gene TRBV6-7 combines with J gene TRBJ2-3, with D possibly matching TRBD2 (5 bases). TRBV6-7 is an ORF; its function is uncertain. With 4 bases removed from V and 10 bases from J, the gap between germline ends came to 15 bases. This CDR3 spans 13 amino acids. The CDR3 DNA reads TGTGCCAGCAGTTTCTCCCAGCTGGAGGCGCAGTATTTT. Protein sequence: CASSFSQLEAQYF.

The count of this clonotype is one. J is TRBJ1-4 and V is TRBV7-9; possible D gene TRBD1, 5 bases. Trimming cost V 5 bases and J 0 bases, with 19 bases left between them. CDR1 SEHNR and CDR2 FQNEAQ come from the germline V gene (reference sequence). The CDR3 extends over 18 amino acids. The CDR3 spells CASSPGGVRTATNEKLFF. Here the CDR3 DNA reads TGTGCCAGCAGCCCCGGAGGGGTGAGGACCGCAACTAATGAAAAACTGTTTTTT.

The chain is built from TRBV29-1 and TRBJ2-7; a possible D gene is TRBD2 (5 bases). The CDR3 contains 12 residues. The V and J ends lost 2 bases and 5 bases respectively, with 10 bases between them. Germline CDR1 is SQVTM and CDR2 is ANQGSEA. The CDR3 sequence is CSVERGPDEQYF. As DNA, the CDR3 is TGCAGCGTTGAACGGGGTCCCGACGAGCAGTACTTC.

This clonotype occurred a few times. This rearrangement joins TRBV7-9 to TRBJ2-5, with D perhaps given as TRBD1 or TRBD2 (5 bases each). The better agreement between TRBJ2-7 and the DNA end casts doubt on the J call. This CDR3 is 12 amino acids long. Per the germline V gene, CDR1 is SEHNR and CDR2 is FQNEAQ (reference sequence). The CDR3 coding sequence is TGTGCCAGCAGCTCGGGGACGACCGAGCAGTACTTC. Its protein product is CASSSGTTEQYF.

The gene calls are TRBV29-1 and TRBJ2-3; a possible D gene is TRBD2 (7 bases). The CDR3 is made up of 13 amino acids. Germline V lookup: CDR1 SQVTM, CDR2 ANQGSEA. The germline V and J ends were trimmed by 4 bases and 4 bases, with 12 bases remaining between them. This chain's CDR3 is CSVGGGGPDTQYF. As DNA, the CDR3 is TGCAGCGTTGGAGGGGGGGGGCCAGATACGCAGTATTTT.

This clonotype was detected a few times. The CDR3 sequence: CSVRTGQGIFIGYTF. CDR3 DNA sequence: TGCAGCGTGCGGACGGGACAGGGGATTTTCATAGGCTACACCTTC. The V call is TRBV29-1, the J call TRBJ1-2; 10 nucleotides line up with TRBD1. Germline CDR1 SQVTM, CDR2 ANQGSEA. The CDR3 contains 15 residues. V dropped 6 bases and J dropped 8; count of bases not matched to a gene: 15.

To note about this clonotype: The junction departs from the called germline gene at one end, perhaps through a read error. This chain connects TRBV6-5 to TRBJ2-3; 10 nucleotides agree with TRBD1. The CDR3 covers 15 residues. Germline CDR1 is MNHEY and CDR2 is SVGAGI. The CDR3 bases are TGTGCCAGCAGTTACACCGGGACAGGGGTGGATACGCGGTATTTT. Translated, it gives CASSYTGTGVDTRYF.

The V call is TRBV13, the J call TRBJ2-3, with TRBD2 matching over 8 bases. Losses at the gene ends were 4 bases for V and 4 bases for J; bases not matched to a gene: 4. CDR3 size: 14 residues. CDR1 is PRHDT, CDR2 FYEKMQ, per germline (reference sequence). The CDR3: CASSSKRESDTQYF. The CDR3 nucleotides read TGTGCCAGCAGCTCGAAGCGGGAGTCAGATACGCAGTATTTT. The whole variable domain, remainder taken from reference TRBV13 and TRBJ2-3, is AAGVIQSPRHLIKEKRETATLKCYPIPRHDTVYWYQQGPGQDPQFLISFYEKMQSDKGSIPDRFSAQQFSDYHSELNMSSLELGDSALYFCASSSKRESDTQYFGPGTRLTVL.

This chain joins TRBV20-1 and TRBJ2-1; TRBD1 aligns across 7 bases. V lost 6 bases to trimming and J lost 3 bases; unmatched junction nucleotides: 8. The CDR3 is made up of 14 amino acids. CDR1 and CDR2 from the germline V gene are DFQATT and SNEGSKA (reference sequence). The CDR3 region is CSARVTGHYNEQFF. In nucleotides, the CDR3 is TGCAGTGCGAGGGTGACAGGGCACTACAATGAGCAGTTCTTC.

This sequence joins TRBV29-1 and TRBJ2-1; the D is unclear. The CDR3 spans 10 residues. Deletions cut 6 bases from V and 5 bases from J, with 5 bases between. Germline V gene data show CDR1 as SQVTM and CDR2 as ANQGSEA. The CDR3 sequence: CSVKHNEQFF. The CDR3 DNA reads as TGCAGCGTCAAACACAATGAGCAGTTCTTC.

The chain uses TRBV12-3 or TRBV12-4 and TRBJ2-1; D uncertain. This CDR3 comprises 14 residues. V lost 5 bases, J lost 7 bases, and 15 bases lay in between. CDR3 residues: CASSPPGPYNEQFF. In DNA, the CDR3 is TGTGCCAGCAGTCCACCGGGCCCTTATAATGAGCAGTTCTTC.

The chain employs TRBV24-1 and TRBJ2-1; 9 bases are a match to TRBD1. Per the germline V gene, CDR1 is KGHDR and CDR2 is SFDVKD. J lost 5 bases, V lost 4 bases, and 8 bases had no gene match. The CDR3 is 16 amino acids. CDR3 DNA: TGTGCCACCAGTGACCACAGGGGGCAGGGGGACAATGAGCAGTTCTTC. This sequence encodes CATSDHRGQGDNEQFF.

The table lists this clonotype with a count of one. Here the CDR3 DNA reads TGTGCCAGCGCTATCGGGGAATGGGACACTGAAGCTTTCTTT. Residues: CASAIGEWDTEAFF. The gene calls are TRBV7-9 and TRBJ1-1; D is unresolved. The CDR3 is 14 residues long. Germline CDR1 reads SEHNR; CDR2 reads FQNEAQ (reference sequence). V lost 8 bases, J lost 3 bases, and 16 bases lay in between.

The CDR3 sequence is CASSYSPGIYGYTF. DNA for the CDR3: TGTGCCAGCAGTTACTCGCCCGGGATCTATGGCTACACCTTC. V gene TRBV6-5 combines with J gene TRBJ1-2; D remains ambiguous. Trimming took off 0 bases at V and 4 bases at J, with 9 bases between the two ends. CDR3 length: 14 amino acids. Germline CDR1 and CDR2: MNHEY and SVGAGI.

The CDR3 DNA is TGTGCCAGCAGCTTAGCGACAGCACCAACCTACAATGAGCAGTTCTTC. Encoded protein: CASSLATAPTYNEQFF. This rearrangement joins TRBV7-6 to TRBJ2-1; weak D call: TRBD1 (5 bases). Trimming removed 0 bases from V and 2 bases from J, with 11 bases in between. The germline V gene encodes CDR1 SGHVS and CDR2 FNYEAQ. The CDR3 covers 16 residues.

This chain joins TRBV10-3 and TRBJ2-1; 12 bases are a match to TRBD2. Trimming cost V 10 bases and J 8 bases; bases outside gene matches: 3. Germline V gene data show CDR1 as ENHRY and CDR2 as SYGVKD. The CDR3 is 12 amino acids. DNA of the CDR3: TGTGCCACCGGGACTAGCGGGCATGAGCAGTTCTTC. Translating it yields CATGTSGHEQFF.

This clonotype turned up a few times. The gene calls are TRBV20-1 and TRBJ1-1; 7 positions agree with TRBD1. The V gene's germline CDR1 is DFQATT and CDR2 SNEGSKA (reference sequence). CDR3 size: 14 residues. After removal of 5 bases from V and 3 bases from J, the junction contained 9 bases not matched to a gene. CDR3 amino acids: CSAPDRQGHTEAFF. The CDR3 DNA reads as TGCAGTGCTCCTGACCGACAGGGCCACACTGAAGCTTTCTTT.